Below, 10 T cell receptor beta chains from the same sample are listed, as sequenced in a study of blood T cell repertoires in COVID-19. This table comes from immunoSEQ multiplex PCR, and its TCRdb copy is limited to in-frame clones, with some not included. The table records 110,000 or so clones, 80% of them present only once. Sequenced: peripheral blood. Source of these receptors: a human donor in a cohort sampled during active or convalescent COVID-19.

The DNA of the CDR3 is TGCGCCAGCAGCCAGAGACAGGGGTACCCCACAGATACGCAGTATTTT. Its translation is CASSQRQGYPTDTQYF. The chain employs TRBV4-1 and TRBJ2-3; TRBD1 matches 8 bases. Germline V gene lookup returns CDR1 MGHRA and CDR2 YSYEKL. This CDR3 comprises 16 residues. V shed 3 bases, J shed 2 bases, and the junction held 7 bases outside the gene matches.

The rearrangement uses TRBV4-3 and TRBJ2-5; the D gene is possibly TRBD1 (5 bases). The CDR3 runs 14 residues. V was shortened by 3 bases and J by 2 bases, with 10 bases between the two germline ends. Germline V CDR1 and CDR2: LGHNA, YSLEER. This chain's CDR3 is CASSQTVAQETQYF. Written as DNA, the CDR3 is TGCGCCAGCAGCCAGACAGTGGCACAAGAGACCCAGTACTTC.

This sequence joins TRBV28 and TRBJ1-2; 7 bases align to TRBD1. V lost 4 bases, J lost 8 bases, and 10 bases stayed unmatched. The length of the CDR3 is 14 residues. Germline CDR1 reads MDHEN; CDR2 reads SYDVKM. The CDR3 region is CASSSDRFSKGYTF. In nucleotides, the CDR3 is TGTGCCAGCAGTTCGGACAGGTTCTCAAAGGGCTACACCTTC.

CDR3 in amino acids: CASRRTGGSYNSPLHF. In DNA, the CDR3 is TGCGCCAGCCGTCGGACAGGCGGCTCCTATAATTCACCCCTCCACTTT. The chain carries TRBV5-1 and TRBJ1-6; 7 positions match TRBD1. V trimming: 7 bases; J trimming: 0 bases; junction bases outside the gene matches: 7. The CDR3 has 16 amino acids. Germline assignment: CDR1 SGHRS and CDR2 YFSETQ. The full variable domain, completed using reference TRBV5-1 and TRBJ1-6, is KAGVTQTPRYLIKTRGQQVTLSCSPISGHRSVSWYQQTPGQGLQFLFEYFSETQRNKGNFPGRFSGRQFSNSRSEMNVSTLELGDSALYLCASRRTGGSYNSPLHFGNGTRLTVT.

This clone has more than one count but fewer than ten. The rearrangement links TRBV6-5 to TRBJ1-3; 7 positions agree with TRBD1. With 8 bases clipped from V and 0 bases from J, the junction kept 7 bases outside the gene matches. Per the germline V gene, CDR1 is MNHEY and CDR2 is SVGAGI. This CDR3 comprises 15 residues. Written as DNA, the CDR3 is TGTGCCAGCGGAAGACAGGGTCGCTCTGGAAACACCATATATTTT. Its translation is CASGRQGRSGNTIYF.

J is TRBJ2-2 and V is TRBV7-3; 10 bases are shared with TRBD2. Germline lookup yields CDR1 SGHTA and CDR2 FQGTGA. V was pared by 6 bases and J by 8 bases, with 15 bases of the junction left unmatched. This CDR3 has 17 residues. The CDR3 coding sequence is TGTGCCAGCAGTTTAGGTCCGGGACTAGCGTTTTTGGGGGAGCTGTTTTTT. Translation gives CASSLGPGLAFLGELFF.

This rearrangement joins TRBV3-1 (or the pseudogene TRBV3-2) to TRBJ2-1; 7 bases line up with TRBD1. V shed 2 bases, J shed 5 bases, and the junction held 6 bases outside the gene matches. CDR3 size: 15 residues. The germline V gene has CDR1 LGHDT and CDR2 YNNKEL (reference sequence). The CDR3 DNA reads TGTGCCAGCAGCCAATCCAGGGGGTTACACAATGAGCAGTTCTTC. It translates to CASSQSRGLHNEQFF.

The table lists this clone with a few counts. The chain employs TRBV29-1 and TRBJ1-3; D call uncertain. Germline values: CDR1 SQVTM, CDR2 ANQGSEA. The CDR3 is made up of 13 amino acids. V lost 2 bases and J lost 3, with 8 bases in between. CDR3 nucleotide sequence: TGCAGCGTTGAATCCCCAGGTGGAAACACCATATATTTT. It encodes CSVESPGGNTIYF.

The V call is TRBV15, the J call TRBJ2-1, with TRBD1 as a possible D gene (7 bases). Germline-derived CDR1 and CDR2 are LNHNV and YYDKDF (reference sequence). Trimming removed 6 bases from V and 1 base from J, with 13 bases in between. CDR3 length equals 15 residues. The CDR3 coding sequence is TGTGCCACCAGAGGGGGGACAGCTTCCTACAATGAGCAGTTCTTC. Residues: CATRGGTASYNEQFF.

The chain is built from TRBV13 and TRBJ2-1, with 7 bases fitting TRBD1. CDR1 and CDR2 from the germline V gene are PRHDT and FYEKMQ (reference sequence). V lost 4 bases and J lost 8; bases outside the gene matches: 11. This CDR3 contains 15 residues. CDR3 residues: CASSSQGRRPHEQFF. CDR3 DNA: TGTGCCAGCAGCTCACAGGGGCGACGACCCCATGAGCAGTTCTTC.